This T cell receptor beta chain was profiled in a study of CD8+ T cells in alopecia areata. Study-wide points: Tissue-resident alphabeta T cells belonging to normal skin likewise get sequenced within scalp specimens.

Isolated RNA was reverse transcribed into cDNA used as the sequencing template. Method: immunoSEQ multiplex PCR; TCRdb's copy keeps in-frame clones and lacks some. This sample has 140,000 to 150,000 clones, with around 50% found just once. Remarks on this clone: No antigen is known for it.

Treatment of the sample: oral pan-JAK inhibitor, 5-10 mg twice daily. V was trimmed by 2 bases and J by 7 bases, leaving 12 bases between them. The CDR3 consists of 15 residues. Germline CDR1 reads SNHLY; CDR2 reads FYNNEI. The genes are TRBV2 and TRBJ1-6; a possible D gene is TRBD1 (6 bases). Sequences were derived from CD8+ T cells sorted from blood, sampled at week 4, from a patient treated with tofacitinib. This TCR was recovered from a human donor with alopecia areata. The CDR3 bases are TGTGCCAGCAGTGAATATCAACAGGGAAATTCACCCCTCCACTTT. It translates to CASSEYQQGNSPLHF.